This TCR beta chain was obtained from a study of blood T cell repertoires in COVID-19. Study summary: Researchers got acute and convalescent COVID-19 samples from the United States, Italy and Spain. From T cells, B-cell-depleted T cells, or PBMCs came the material, which was cDNA or gDNA.

CDR3 length: 15 residues. V lost 3 bases and J lost 2; bases outside the gene matches: 2. Germline V gene lookup returns CDR1 SGHRS and CDR2 YFSETQ. Produced via immunoSEQ multiplex PCR; TCRdb's table is partial and in-frame only. The repertoire holds approximately 100,000 clones, with approximately 90% as singletons. Sequenced material: peripheral blood. This clonotype was sampled from a man aged 60-69 years with acute or convalescent COVID-19. This rearrangement joins TRBV5-1 to TRBJ1-3; 10 bases line up with TRBD1. CDR3 loop: CASSSTGGPGNTIYF. Here the CDR3 DNA reads TGCGCCAGCAGCTCGACAGGGGGCCCTGGAAACACCATATATTTT.